This TCR beta chain was captured by sequencing in a study of vaccination and CD4 T cells after COVID-19. Overall study context: Convalescent patients gave post-COVID blood a median about 91 days post-diagnosis, range 35 to 161. Median time from second vaccine dose to sampling was about 70 days (14 to 241).

For this clonotype: Its antigen is still unknown.

Treatment reported: roughly 11-day PBMC culture with coronavirus spike peptide pools or control peptides (ViraFEST assay). ViraFEST enlarged antigen-specific T cell populations with peptide pools and afterwards sequenced TCRs. Sequencing of the DNA from cultured CD4+ T cells was carried out with the Oncomine TCR Beta short-read assay. TCRdb ran MiXCR on the PCR reads and lists one entry per CDR3 protein. The profile covers approximately 25,000 distinct CDR3 sequences, with less than 80% appearing a single time and 6.5% to 10% taken by the ten largest. This clonotype was obtained from a human donor who had recovered from COVID-19. Sequencing used CD4+ T cells from blood, cultured in vitro.

The CDR3 region is CASSINSGPLGTEAFF. CDR3 nucleotides: TGTGCCAGTAGTATTAATTCAGGGCCGTTGGGGACTGAAGCTTTCTTT. V gene TRBV19 combines with J gene TRBJ1-1, with a tentative D call TRBD1 (5 bases). The length of the CDR3 is 16 residues. V lost 3 bases, J lost 5 bases, and 19 bases lay in between. CDR1 is LNHDA, CDR2 SQIVND, per germline (reference sequence).